The clone carrying this T cell receptor (beta chain) was seen only a few times. Its antigen is unknown. This entry belongs to a study of T cells in narcolepsy. General study findings and limits: Same-patient CSF and blood CD4+ T cell clonotypes included HCRT-specific and TRIB2-specific autoreactive ones.

The CDR3 runs 20 residues. The germline CDR1 and CDR2 sequences are SGHDN and FVKESK. V dropped 3 bases and J dropped 9; count of bases not matched to a gene: 24. This table comes from immunoSEQ multiplex PCR, and its TCRdb copy is limited to in-frame clones, with some not included. The sample has fewer than 30,000 clones, around 83% seen once. V usage is TRBV14 and J usage is TRBJ2-1; 9 bases fit TRBD2. Material: CD45RA- memory CD4+ T cells from PBMCs. The origin of this receptor is a human donor with narcolepsy. The CDR3 coding sequence is TGTGCCAGCAGCCACCGCCCCCCCAGCGGGAGGCCCCCCTACTGGGGTGAGCAGTTCTTC. Translation: CASSHRPPSGRPPYWGEQFF. The full variable domain, in which reference TRBV14 and TRBJ2-1 provide the parts outside the CDR3, is EAGVTQFPSHSVIEKGQTVTLRCDPISGHDNLYWYRRVMGKEIKFLLHFVKESKQDESGMPNNRFLAERTGGTYSTLKVQPAELEDSGVYFCASSHRPPSGRPPYWGEQFFGPGTRLTVL.